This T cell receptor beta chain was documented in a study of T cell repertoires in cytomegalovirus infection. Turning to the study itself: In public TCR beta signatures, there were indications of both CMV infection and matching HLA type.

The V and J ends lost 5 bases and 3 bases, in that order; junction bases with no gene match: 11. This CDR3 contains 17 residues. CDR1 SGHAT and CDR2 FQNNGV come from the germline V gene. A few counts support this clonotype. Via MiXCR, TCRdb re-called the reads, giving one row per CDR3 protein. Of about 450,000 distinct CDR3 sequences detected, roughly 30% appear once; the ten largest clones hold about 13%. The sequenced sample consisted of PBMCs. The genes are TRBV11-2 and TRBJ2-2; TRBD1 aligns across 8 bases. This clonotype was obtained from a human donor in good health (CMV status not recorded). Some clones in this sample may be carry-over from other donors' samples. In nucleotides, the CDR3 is TGTGCCAGCAGCCTCCTGACCGGGACAGGAGACACCGGGGAGCTGTTTTTT. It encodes CASSLLTGTGDTGELFF.